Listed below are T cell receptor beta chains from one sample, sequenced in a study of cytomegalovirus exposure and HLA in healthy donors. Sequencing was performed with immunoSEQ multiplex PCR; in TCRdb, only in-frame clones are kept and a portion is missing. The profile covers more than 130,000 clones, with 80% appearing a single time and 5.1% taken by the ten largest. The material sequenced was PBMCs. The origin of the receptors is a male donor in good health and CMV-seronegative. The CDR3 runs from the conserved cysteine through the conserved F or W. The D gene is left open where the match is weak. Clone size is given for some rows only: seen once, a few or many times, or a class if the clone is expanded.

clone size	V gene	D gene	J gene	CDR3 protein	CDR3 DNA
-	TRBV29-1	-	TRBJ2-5	CSVRSFETQYF	TGCAGCGTTCGTTCTTTCGAGACCCAGTACTTC
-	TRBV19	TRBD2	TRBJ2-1	CASSIYLAGSSYNEQFF	TGTGCCAGTAGTATCTACCTAGCGGGGAGCTCCTACAATGAGCAGTTCTTC
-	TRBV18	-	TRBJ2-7	CASSPPGVYEQYF	TGTGCCAGCTCACCACCGGGCGTATACGAGCAGTACTTC
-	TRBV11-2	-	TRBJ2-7	CASSPRRYEQYF	TGTGCCAGCAGCCCCCGGAGGTACGAGCAGTACTTC
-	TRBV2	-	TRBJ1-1	CASSVDRRAFF	TGTGCCAGCAGCGTAGACAGGAGAGCTTTCTTT
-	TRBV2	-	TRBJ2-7	CASRRDPSYEQYF	TGTGCCAGCAGGAGGGATCCTTCCTACGAGCAGTACTTC
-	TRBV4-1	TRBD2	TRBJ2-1	CASSQIAGGITYNEQFF	TGCGCCAGCAGCCAAATAGCGGGGGGGATAACCTACAATGAGCAGTTCTTC
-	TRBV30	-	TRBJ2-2	CAWSTTYSTGELFF	TGTGCCTGGAGCACCACTTATAGTACCGGGGAGCTGTTTTTT
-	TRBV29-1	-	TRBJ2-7	CSVGFSRYEQYF	TGCAGCGTTGGCTTCAGTCGATACGAGCAGTACTTC
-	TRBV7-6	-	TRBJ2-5	CASQAGGRGETQYF	TGTGCCAGCCAGGCCGGGGGCAGGGGGGAGACCCAGTACTTC
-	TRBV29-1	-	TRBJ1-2	CSVDGLDSVNYGYTF	TGCAGCGTTGACGGCCTGGACAGTGTTAACTATGGCTACACCTTC
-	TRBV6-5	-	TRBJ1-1	CASSHGTTNTEAFF	TGTGCCAGCAGTCACGGGACAACCAACACTGAAGCTTTCTTT
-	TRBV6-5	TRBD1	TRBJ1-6	CASSYYGTDNSPLHF	TGTGCCAGCAGTTACTACGGGACAGATAATTCACCCCTCCACTTT
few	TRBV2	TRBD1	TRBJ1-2	CASSSDRGNGYTF	TGTGCCAGCAGTTCGGACAGGGGAAACGGCTACACCTTC
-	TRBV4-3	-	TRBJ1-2	CASSQDLGGQDGYTF	TGCGCCAGCAGCCAAGATTTGGGGGGGCAGGATGGCTACACCTTC
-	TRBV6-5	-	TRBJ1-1	CASRPSPTVDTEAFF	TGTGCCAGCAGACCTTCCCCGACAGTCGACACTGAAGCTTTCTTT
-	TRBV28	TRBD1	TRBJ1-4	CASSPAGTGSNEKLFF	TGTGCCAGCAGTCCTGCCGGGACAGGATCTAATGAAAAACTGTTTTTT
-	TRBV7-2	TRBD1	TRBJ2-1	CASSRGQGAINEQFF	TGTGCCAGCAGCCGCGGACAGGGGGCCATAAATGAGCAGTTCTTC
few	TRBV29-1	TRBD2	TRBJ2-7	CSVRGGLSYEQYF	TGCAGCGTCCGCGGGGGGCTCTCCTACGAGCAGTACTTC
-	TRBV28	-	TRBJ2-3	CASSFTGRTDTQYF	TGTGCCAGCAGTTTCACAGGGCGCACAGATACGCAGTATTTT
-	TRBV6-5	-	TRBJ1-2	CASRPGGTNYGYTF	TGTGCCAGCAGGCCTGGAGGGACTAACTATGGCTACACCTTC
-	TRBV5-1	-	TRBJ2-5	CASRVQGHQETQYF	TGCGCCAGCAGGGTTCAGGGTCACCAAGAGACCCAGTACTTC
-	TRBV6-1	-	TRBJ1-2	CASSEASSKIRQYGYTF	TGTGCCAGCAGTGAAGCAAGCAGCAAGATTCGACAATATGGCTACACCTTC